The T cell receptor beta chain under discussion was sequenced for a study of blood T cell repertoires in COVID-19. Study overall: PBMCs, B-cell-depleted T cells, or T cells provided the cDNA or gDNA that made up the material.

How the authors handled the data: Reference gene primer amplification gave nucleated cell count estimates. This table comes from immunoSEQ multiplex PCR, and its TCRdb copy is limited to in-frame clones, with some not included. D and trimming come from the DNA, and the V and J calls and clone size come from that table. The sample holds roughly 350,000 clones, about 90% seen once. In this sample, this clone turned up a few times. CDR1 is SGHRS and CDR2 is YFSETQ in the germline V gene. CDR3 length: 15 residues. V lost 0 bases to trimming and J lost 1 base, with 11 bases between them. This TCR derives from a woman between 65 and 79 years old with COVID-19, enrolled during active disease. Sequenced sample: peripheral blood. The chain employs TRBV5-1 and TRBJ2-7, with D hard to call. For the CDR3, the DNA is TGCGCCAGCAGCTTGGGCGTTAGTCCTTCCTACGAGCAGTACTTC. Its protein is CASSLGVSPSYEQYF.